The present T cell receptor (beta chain) was sequenced within a study of graft-versus-host responses after intestinal transplantation. Study background: Each of the recipients got a multivisceral, liver-intestinal, or isolated intestinal transplant.

Study results and caveats: The recipient marrow held GvH clones, and some of them showed up first in ileum or blood.

Worth noting for this clone: Its specificity is not known.

The table came from immunoSEQ multiplex PCR; TCRdb's copy has only in-frame clones and leaves some out. The table shows approximately 79,000 clones, with 82% occurring only once. The germline V gene encodes CDR1 WSHSY and CDR2 SAAADI. The CDR3 sequence is 16 residues long. The V end lost 2 bases, the J end lost 2 bases, and 16 bases lay between the germline ends. The specimen comprised unstimulated CD4+ T cells sorted from spleen or lymph node cells, sampled before intestinal transplant. The chain links TRBV10-2 to TRBJ2-7, with D maybe TRBD2 (5 bases). This sequence originates from a human donor who received an intestinal transplant. The CDR3 nucleotides are TGCGCCAGCAGTGAGCCCTCTGAGACGGAGGCCTACGAGCAGTACTTC. Its protein product is CASSEPSETEAYEQYF.